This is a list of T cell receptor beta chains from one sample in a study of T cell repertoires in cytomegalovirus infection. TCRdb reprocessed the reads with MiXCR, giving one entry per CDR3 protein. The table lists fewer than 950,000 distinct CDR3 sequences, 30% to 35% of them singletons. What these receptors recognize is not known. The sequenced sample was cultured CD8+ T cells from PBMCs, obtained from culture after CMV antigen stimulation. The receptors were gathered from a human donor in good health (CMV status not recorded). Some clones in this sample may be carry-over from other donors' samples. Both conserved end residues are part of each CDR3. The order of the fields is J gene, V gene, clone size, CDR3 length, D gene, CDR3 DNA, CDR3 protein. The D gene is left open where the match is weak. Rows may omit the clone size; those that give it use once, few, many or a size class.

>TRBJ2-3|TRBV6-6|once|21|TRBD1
TGTGCCAGCAGTTACGTGCACTTGGGACAGGGTTTACTGCGCGCCTCAGATACGCAGTATTTT
CASSYVHLGQGLLRASDTQYF
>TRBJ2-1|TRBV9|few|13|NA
TGTGCCAGCAGCGTAAGCGAGAGGAATGAGCAGTTCTTC
CASSVSERNEQFF
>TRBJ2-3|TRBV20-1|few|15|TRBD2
TGCAGTGCTAGAGATCCTAGCGGGAGCATAGATACGCAGTATTTT
CSARDPSGSIDTQYF
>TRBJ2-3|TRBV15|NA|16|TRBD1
TGTGCCACCAGCAGAGGGGACAGGCCGAGCACAGATACGCAGTATTTT
CATSRGDRPSTDTQYF
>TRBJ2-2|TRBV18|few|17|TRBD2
TGTGCCAGCTCACCGGAACGAGCGGGGGAATGGACCGGGGAGCTGTTTTTT
CASSPERAGEWTGELFF
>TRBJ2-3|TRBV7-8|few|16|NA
TGTGCCAGCAGCCAGCCAGCAGGGATTCTGTCAGATACGCAGTATTTT
CASSQPAGILSDTQYF
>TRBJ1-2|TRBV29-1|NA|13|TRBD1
TGCAGCGTCCCGGAAGGAGGGGGCGATGGCTACACCTTC
CSVPEGGGDGYTF
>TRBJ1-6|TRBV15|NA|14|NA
TGTGCCACCAGCAGGGCCCCGGGGAATTCACCCCTCCACTTT
CATSRAPGNSPLHF
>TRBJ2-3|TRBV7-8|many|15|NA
TGTGCCAGCAGCTTAAGGCCAGGGGAGGTAGATACGCAGTATTTT
CASSLRPGEVDTQYF
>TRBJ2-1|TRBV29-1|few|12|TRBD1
TGCAGCGCCCGGGACAGGCGAAATGAGCAGTTCTTC
CSARDRRNEQFF
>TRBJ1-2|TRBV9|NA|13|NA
TGTGCCAGCAGCGCAGACCCGAACTATGGCTACACCTTC
CASSADPNYGYTF
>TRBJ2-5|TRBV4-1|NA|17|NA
TGCGCCACCGCTCGCACGAGTAACTACGGGAGTCAAGAGACCCAGTACTTC
CATARTSNYGSQETQYF
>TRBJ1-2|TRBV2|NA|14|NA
TGTGCCAGCAGTGAAGGGACAGTCACTTATGGCTACACCTTC
CASSEGTVTYGYTF
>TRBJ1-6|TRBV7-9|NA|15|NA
TGTGCCAGCAGCCCCGGACAGTACGGCAATTCACCCCTCCACTTT
CASSPGQYGNSPLHF
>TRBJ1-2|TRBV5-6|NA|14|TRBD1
TGTGCCAGCAGCCCTACAGGGGTTCGGTATGGCTACACCTTC
CASSPTGVRYGYTF
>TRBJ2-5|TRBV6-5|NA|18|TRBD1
TGTGCCAGCAGTTTCCGCGACAGGGGGACTTACGTCCCGGGGACCCAGTACTTC
CASSFRDRGTYVPGTQYF
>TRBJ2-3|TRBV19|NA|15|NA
TGTGCCAGTAGTCGCCGGGGCAGGGGCACAGATACGCAGTATTTT
CASSRRGRGTDTQYF
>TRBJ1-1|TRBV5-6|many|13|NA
TGTGCCAGCAGCTCGGGACACAAACGGGGAGCTTTCTTT
CASSSGHKRGAFF
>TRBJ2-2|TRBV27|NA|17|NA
TGTGCCAGCAGTTTAACTCCGGGACGGACGAACACCGGGGAGCTGTTTTTT
CASSLTPGRTNTGELFF
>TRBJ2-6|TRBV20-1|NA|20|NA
TGCAGTGCTAGAGAGGCTATCAGGAAGACTCCAAGCTCTGGGGCCAACGTCCTGACTTTC
CSAREAIRKTPSSGANVLTF
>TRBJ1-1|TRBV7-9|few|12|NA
TGTGCCAGCAGAGCAGGGAGGGCTGAAGCTTTCTTT
CASRAGRAEAFF
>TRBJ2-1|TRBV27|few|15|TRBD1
TGTGCCAGCACCGTTACAGGGGGCGGTTACAATGAGCAGTTCTTC
CASTVTGGGYNEQFF